This TCR beta chain came from a study of response to subunit inactivated influenza vaccine. One entry per CDR3 protein results from TCRdb running MiXCR on the RT-PCR reads. The table records about 650,000 distinct CDR3 sequences, around 15% of them present only once. The CDR3 sequence is 13 residues long. In germline, CDR1 is SEHNR, CDR2 FQNEAQ (reference sequence). With V trimmed by 4 bases and J by 6 bases, 6 bases remained unmatched. This clonotype was detected a few times. The chain links TRBV7-9 to TRBJ2-7, with 7 bases aligning to TRBD2. The input for sequencing was PBMCs from blood, taken 14 to 15 days before vaccination. The sequence came from a man aged 50-60 years who received an inactivated influenza vaccine. CDR3 residues: CASSSRPGGEQYF. In DNA, the CDR3 is TGTGCCAGCAGCTCCAGACCGGGGGGCGAGCAGTACTTC.